The T cell receptor (beta chain) described here comes from a study of blood T cell repertoires in COVID-19. Study in general: Acute and convalescent COVID-19 samples came from the United States, Italy and Spain. Nucleic acid was either cDNA or gDNA, and it came from T cells, B-cell-depleted T cells, or PBMCs.

Using immunoSEQ multiplex PCR, the repertoire was profiled, and TCRdb retains in-frame clones only, with some absent. In the table there are some 70,000 clones, about 87% of which are singletons. V lost 5 bases, J lost 3 bases, and 6 bases stayed unmatched. The CDR3 is made up of 13 amino acids. Per the germline V gene, CDR1 is SQVTM and CDR2 is ANQGSEA. The V and J genes are TRBV29-1 and TRBJ1-1, with 7 bases fitting TRBD1. This TCR was sampled from a woman aged 65 to 85 with acute or convalescent COVID-19. The material sequenced was peripheral blood. CDR3 residues: CSVSNTGDTEAFF. The CDR3, as DNA: TGCAGCGTTTCCAATACAGGGGACACTGAAGCTTTCTTT.